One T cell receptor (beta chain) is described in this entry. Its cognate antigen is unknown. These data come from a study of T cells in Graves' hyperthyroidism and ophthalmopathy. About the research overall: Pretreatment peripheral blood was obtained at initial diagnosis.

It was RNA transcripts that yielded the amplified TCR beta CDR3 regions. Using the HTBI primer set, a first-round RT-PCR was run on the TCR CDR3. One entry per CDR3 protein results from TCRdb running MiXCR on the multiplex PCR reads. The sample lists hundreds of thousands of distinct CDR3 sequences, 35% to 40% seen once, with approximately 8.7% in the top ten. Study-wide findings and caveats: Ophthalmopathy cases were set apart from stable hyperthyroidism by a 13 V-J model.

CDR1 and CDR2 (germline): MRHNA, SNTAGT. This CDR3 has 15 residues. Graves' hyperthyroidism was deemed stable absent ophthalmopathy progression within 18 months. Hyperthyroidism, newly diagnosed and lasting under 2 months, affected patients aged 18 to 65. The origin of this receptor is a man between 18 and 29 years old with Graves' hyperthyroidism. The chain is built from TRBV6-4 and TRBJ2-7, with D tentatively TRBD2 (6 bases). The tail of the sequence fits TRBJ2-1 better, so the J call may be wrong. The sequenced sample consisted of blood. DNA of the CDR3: TGTGCCAGCAGTGACCCCGGGACTCTATACAATGAGCAGTTCTTC. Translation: CASSDPGTLYNEQFF.